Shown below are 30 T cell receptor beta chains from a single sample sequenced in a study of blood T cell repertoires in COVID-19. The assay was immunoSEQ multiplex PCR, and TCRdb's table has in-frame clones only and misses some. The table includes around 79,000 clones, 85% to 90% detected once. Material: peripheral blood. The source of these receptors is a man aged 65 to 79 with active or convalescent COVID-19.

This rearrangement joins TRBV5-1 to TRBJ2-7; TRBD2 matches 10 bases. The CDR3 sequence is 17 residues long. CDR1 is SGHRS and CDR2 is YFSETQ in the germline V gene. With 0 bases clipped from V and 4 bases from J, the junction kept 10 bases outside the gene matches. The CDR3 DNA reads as TGCGCCAGCAGCTTGGTCGGTCGGCTAGCGGGAGCTTACGAGCAGTACTTC. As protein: CASSLVGRLAGAYEQYF.

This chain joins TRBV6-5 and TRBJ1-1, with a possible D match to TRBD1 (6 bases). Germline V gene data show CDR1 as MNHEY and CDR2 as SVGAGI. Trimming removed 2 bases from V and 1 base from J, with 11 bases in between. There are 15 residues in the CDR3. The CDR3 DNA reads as TGTGCCAGCAGTTACGGTACAGGGACGAACACTGAAGCTTTCTTT. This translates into CASSYGTGTNTEAFF.

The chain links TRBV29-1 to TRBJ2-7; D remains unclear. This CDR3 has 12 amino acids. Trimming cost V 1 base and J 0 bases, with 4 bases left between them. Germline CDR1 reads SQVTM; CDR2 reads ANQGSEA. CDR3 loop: CSVEGDSYEQYF. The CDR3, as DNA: TGCAGCGTTGAAGGCGACTCCTACGAGCAGTACTTC.

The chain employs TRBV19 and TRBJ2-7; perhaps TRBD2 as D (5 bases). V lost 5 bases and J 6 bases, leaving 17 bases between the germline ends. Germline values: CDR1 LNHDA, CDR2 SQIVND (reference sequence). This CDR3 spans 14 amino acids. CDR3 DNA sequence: TGTGCCAGTAGTCTCCCAGGACTGTCCGGCGAGCAGTACTTC. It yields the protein CASSLPGLSGEQYF.

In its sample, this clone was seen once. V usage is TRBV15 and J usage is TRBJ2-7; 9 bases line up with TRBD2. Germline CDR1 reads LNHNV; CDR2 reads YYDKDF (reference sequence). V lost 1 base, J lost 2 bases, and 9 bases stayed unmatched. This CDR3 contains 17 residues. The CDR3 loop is CATSRVRLAGLTYEQYF. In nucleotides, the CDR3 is TGTGCCACCAGCAGAGTTAGGCTAGCGGGGCTTACCTACGAGCAGTACTTC.

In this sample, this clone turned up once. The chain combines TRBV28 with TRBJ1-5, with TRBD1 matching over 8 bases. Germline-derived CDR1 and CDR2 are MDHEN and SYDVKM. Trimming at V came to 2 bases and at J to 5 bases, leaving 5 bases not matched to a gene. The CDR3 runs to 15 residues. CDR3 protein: CASSLAGGFDQPQHF. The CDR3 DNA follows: TGTGCCAGCAGTTTAGCAGGGGGCTTCGATCAGCCCCAGCATTTT.

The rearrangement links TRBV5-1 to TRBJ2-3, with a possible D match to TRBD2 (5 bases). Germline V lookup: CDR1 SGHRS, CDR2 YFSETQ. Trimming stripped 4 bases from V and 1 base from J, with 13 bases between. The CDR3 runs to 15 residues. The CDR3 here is CASSGSSRRTDTQYF. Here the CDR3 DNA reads TGCGCCAGCAGCGGGTCTAGCCGGCGCACAGATACGCAGTATTTT.

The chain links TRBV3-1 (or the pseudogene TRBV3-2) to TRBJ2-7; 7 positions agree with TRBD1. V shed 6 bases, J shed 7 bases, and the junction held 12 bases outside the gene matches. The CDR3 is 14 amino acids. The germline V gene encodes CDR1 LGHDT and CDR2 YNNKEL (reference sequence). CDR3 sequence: CASSQSPGQSEQYF. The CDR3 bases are TGTGCCAGCAGTCAGTCCCCGGGACAGAGTGAGCAGTACTTC.

CDR3 DNA: TGTGCCAGCAGTTACTCTGGACTAGCGGGCACAGATACGCAGTATTTT. As protein: CASSYSGLAGTDTQYF. The chain employs TRBV6-2 or TRBV6-3 and TRBJ2-3, with 10 bases lining up with TRBD2. From germline, CDR1 is MNHEY and CDR2 SVGEGT. V lost 0 bases, J lost 1 base, and 1 base stayed unmatched. CDR3 length: 16 residues.

CDR3 sequence: CASSLGTEMNTEAFF. The CDR3 DNA sequence: TGTGCCAGCAGCTTAGGTACAGAAATGAACACTGAAGCTTTCTTT. The gene calls are TRBV5-4 and TRBJ1-1; D is unresolved. This CDR3 spans 15 amino acids. The germline V gene has CDR1 SGHNT and CDR2 YYREEE (reference sequence). The germline V and J ends were trimmed by 2 bases and 0 bases, with 11 bases remaining between them.

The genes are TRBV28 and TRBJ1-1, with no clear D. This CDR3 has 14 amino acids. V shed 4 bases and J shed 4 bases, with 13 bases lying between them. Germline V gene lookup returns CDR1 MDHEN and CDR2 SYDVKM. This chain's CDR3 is CASSSLYGFTEAFF. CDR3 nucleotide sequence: TGTGCCAGCAGTTCCCTGTACGGGTTCACTGAAGCTTTCTTT. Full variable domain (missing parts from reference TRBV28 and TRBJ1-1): DVKVTQSSRYLVKRTGEKVFLECVQDMDHENMFWYRQDPGLGLRLIYFSYDVKMKEKGDIPEGYSVSREKKERFSLILESASTNQTSMYLCASSSLYGFTEAFFGQGTRLTVV.

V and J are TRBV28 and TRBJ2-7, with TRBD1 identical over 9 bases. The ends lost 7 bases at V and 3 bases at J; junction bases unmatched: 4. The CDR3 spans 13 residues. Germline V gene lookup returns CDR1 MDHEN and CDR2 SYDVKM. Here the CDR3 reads CASTGTGLYEQYF. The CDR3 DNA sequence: TGTGCCAGCACCGGGACAGGGCTCTACGAGCAGTACTTC.

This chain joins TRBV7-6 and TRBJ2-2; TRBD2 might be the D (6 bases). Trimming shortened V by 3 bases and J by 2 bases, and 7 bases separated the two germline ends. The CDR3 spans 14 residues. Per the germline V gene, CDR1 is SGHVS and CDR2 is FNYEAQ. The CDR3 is CASSLGGNTGELFF. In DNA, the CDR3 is TGTGCCAGCAGCTTGGGGGGAAACACCGGGGAGCTGTTTTTT.

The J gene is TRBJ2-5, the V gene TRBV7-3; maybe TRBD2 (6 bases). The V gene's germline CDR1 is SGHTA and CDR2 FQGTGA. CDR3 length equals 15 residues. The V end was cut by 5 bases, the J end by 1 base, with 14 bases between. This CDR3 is CASSPGGTAQETQYF. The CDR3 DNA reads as TGTGCCAGCAGCCCCGGGGGAACTGCCCAAGAGACCCAGTACTTC.

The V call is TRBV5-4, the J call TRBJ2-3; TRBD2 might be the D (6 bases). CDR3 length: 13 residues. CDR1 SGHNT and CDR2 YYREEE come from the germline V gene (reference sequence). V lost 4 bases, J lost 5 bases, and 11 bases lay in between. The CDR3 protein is CASSPAGIDTQYF. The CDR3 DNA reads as TGTGCCAGCAGCCCCGCGGGGATAGATACGCAGTATTTT.

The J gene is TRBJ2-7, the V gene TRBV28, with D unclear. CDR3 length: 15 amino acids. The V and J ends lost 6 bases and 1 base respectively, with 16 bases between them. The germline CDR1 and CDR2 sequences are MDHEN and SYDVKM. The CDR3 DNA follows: TGTGCCAGCAGGCTCTCACTGCTCTCTTCCTACGAGCAGTACTTC. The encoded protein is CASRLSLLSSYEQYF. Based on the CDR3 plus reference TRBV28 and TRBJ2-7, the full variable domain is DVKVTQSSRYLVKRTGEKVFLECVQDMDHENMFWYRQDPGLGLRLIYFSYDVKMKEKGDIPEGYSVSREKKERFSLILESASTNQTSMYLCASRLSLLSSYEQYFGPGTRLTVT.

DNA of the CDR3: TGTGCCAGCAGCTCACAGGGGCAGTACACCGGGGAGCTGTTTTTT. It translates to CASSSQGQYTGELFF. The V and J genes are TRBV5-4 and TRBJ2-2, with 7 bases identical to TRBD1. Trimming removed 3 bases from V and 3 bases from J; junction bases left unmatched: 5. Germline V gives CDR1 SGHNT, CDR2 YYREEE (reference sequence). There are 15 residues in the CDR3.

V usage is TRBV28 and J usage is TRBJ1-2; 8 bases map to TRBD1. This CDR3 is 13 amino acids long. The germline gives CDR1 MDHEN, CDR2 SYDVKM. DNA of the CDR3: TGTGCAGCCAAACAGGGGGCTAACTATGGCTACACCTTC. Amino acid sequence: CAAKQGANYGYTF.

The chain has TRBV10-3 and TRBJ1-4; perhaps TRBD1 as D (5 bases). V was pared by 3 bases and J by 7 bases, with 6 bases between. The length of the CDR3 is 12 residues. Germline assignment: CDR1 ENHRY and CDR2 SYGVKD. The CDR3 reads CAISDRAEKLFF. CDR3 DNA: TGTGCCATCAGTGACAGGGCTGAAAAACTGTTTTTT.

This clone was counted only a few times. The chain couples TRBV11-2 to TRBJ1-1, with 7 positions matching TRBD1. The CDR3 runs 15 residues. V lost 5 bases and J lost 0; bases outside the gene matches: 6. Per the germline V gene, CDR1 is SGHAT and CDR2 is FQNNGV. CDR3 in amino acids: CASSLWTGLNTEAFF. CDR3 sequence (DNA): TGTGCCAGCAGCCTCTGGACAGGACTGAACACTGAAGCTTTCTTT. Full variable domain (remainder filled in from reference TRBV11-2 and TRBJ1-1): EAGVAQSPRYKIIEKRQSVAFWCNPISGHATLYWYQQILGQGPKLLIQFQNNGVVDDSQLPKDRFSAERLKGVDSTLKIQPAKLEDSAVYLCASSLWTGLNTEAFFGQGTRLTVV.

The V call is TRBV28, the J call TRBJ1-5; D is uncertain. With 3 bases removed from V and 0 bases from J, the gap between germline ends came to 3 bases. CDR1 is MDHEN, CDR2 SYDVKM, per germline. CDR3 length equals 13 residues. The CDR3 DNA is TGTGCCAGCAGTTTCTCTAGCAATCAGCCCCAGCATTTT. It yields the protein CASSFSSNQPQHF.

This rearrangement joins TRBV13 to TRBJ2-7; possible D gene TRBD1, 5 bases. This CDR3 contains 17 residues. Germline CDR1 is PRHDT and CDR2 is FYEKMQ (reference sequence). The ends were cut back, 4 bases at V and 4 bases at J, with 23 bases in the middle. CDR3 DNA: TGTGCCAGCAGCTACGGACAAAACGAAAGGGTGACGTACGAGCAGTACTTC. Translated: CASSYGQNERVTYEQYF.

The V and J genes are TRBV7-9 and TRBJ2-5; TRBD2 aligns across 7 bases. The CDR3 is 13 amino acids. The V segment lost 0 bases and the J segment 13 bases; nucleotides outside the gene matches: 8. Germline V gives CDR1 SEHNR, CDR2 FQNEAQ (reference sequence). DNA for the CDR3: TGTGCCAGCAGCTTAGCGTCTAGCGGATACACGTACTTC. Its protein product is CASSLASSGYTYF.

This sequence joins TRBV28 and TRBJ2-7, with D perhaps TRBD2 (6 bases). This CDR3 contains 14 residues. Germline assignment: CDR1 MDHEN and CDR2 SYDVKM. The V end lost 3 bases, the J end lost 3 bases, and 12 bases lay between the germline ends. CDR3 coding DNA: TGTGCCAGCAGTTTCGGGGACTTAGGCTACGAGCAGTACTTC. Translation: CASSFGDLGYEQYF.

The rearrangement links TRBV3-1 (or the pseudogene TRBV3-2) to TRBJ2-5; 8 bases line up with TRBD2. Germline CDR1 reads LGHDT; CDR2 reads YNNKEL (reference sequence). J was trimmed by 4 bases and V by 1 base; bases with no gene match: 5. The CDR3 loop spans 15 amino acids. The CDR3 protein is CASSQGTSWGETQYF. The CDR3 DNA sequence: TGTGCCAGCAGCCAAGGGACTAGCTGGGGAGAGACCCAGTACTTC.

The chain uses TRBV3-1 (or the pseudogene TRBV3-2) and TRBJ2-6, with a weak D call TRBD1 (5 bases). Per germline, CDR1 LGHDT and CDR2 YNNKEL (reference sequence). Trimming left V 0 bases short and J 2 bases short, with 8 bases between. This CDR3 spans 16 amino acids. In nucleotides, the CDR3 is TGTGCCAGCAGCCAAGATTTGGGGCCTGGGGCCAACGTCCTGACTTTC. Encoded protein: CASSQDLGPGANVLTF.

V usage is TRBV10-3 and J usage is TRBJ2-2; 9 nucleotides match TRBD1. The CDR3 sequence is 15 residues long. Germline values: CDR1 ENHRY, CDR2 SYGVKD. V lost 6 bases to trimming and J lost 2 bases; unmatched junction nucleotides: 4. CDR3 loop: CAIRPGQGNTGELFF. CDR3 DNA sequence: TGTGCCATCAGGCCGGGACAGGGTAACACCGGGGAGCTGTTTTTT.

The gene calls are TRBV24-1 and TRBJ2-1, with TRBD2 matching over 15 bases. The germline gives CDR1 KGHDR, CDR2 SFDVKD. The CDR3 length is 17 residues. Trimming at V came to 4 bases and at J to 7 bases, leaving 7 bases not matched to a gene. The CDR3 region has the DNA TGTGCCACCAGTGAGCTAACCGGGACTAGCGGGAGGAATGAGCAGTTCTTC. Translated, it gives CATSELTGTSGRNEQFF.

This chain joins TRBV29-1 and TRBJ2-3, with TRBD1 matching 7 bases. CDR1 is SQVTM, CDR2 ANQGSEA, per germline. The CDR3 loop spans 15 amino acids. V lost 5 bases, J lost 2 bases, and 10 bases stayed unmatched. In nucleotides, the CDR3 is TGCAGCGTTCAGCAGGGGACAGCGCACACAGATACGCAGTATTTT. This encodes CSVQQGTAHTDTQYF.

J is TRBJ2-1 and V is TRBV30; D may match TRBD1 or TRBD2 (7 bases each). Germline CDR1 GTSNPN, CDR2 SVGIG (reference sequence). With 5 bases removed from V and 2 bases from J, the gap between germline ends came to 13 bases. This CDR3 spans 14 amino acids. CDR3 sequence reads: CAWGRGLAYNEQFF. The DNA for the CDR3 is TGTGCCTGGGGGAGGGGGCTCGCCTACAATGAGCAGTTCTTC.